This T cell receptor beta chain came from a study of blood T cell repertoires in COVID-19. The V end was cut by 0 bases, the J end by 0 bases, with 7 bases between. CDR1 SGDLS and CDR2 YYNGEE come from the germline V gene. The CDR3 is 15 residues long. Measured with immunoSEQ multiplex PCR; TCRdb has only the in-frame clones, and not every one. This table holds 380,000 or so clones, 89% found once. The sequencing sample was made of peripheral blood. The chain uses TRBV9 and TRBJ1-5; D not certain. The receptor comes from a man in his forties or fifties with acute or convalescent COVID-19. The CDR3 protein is CASSVGGISNQPQHF. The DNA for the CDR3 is TGTGCCAGCAGCGTAGGCGGGATTAGCAATCAGCCCCAGCATTTT.